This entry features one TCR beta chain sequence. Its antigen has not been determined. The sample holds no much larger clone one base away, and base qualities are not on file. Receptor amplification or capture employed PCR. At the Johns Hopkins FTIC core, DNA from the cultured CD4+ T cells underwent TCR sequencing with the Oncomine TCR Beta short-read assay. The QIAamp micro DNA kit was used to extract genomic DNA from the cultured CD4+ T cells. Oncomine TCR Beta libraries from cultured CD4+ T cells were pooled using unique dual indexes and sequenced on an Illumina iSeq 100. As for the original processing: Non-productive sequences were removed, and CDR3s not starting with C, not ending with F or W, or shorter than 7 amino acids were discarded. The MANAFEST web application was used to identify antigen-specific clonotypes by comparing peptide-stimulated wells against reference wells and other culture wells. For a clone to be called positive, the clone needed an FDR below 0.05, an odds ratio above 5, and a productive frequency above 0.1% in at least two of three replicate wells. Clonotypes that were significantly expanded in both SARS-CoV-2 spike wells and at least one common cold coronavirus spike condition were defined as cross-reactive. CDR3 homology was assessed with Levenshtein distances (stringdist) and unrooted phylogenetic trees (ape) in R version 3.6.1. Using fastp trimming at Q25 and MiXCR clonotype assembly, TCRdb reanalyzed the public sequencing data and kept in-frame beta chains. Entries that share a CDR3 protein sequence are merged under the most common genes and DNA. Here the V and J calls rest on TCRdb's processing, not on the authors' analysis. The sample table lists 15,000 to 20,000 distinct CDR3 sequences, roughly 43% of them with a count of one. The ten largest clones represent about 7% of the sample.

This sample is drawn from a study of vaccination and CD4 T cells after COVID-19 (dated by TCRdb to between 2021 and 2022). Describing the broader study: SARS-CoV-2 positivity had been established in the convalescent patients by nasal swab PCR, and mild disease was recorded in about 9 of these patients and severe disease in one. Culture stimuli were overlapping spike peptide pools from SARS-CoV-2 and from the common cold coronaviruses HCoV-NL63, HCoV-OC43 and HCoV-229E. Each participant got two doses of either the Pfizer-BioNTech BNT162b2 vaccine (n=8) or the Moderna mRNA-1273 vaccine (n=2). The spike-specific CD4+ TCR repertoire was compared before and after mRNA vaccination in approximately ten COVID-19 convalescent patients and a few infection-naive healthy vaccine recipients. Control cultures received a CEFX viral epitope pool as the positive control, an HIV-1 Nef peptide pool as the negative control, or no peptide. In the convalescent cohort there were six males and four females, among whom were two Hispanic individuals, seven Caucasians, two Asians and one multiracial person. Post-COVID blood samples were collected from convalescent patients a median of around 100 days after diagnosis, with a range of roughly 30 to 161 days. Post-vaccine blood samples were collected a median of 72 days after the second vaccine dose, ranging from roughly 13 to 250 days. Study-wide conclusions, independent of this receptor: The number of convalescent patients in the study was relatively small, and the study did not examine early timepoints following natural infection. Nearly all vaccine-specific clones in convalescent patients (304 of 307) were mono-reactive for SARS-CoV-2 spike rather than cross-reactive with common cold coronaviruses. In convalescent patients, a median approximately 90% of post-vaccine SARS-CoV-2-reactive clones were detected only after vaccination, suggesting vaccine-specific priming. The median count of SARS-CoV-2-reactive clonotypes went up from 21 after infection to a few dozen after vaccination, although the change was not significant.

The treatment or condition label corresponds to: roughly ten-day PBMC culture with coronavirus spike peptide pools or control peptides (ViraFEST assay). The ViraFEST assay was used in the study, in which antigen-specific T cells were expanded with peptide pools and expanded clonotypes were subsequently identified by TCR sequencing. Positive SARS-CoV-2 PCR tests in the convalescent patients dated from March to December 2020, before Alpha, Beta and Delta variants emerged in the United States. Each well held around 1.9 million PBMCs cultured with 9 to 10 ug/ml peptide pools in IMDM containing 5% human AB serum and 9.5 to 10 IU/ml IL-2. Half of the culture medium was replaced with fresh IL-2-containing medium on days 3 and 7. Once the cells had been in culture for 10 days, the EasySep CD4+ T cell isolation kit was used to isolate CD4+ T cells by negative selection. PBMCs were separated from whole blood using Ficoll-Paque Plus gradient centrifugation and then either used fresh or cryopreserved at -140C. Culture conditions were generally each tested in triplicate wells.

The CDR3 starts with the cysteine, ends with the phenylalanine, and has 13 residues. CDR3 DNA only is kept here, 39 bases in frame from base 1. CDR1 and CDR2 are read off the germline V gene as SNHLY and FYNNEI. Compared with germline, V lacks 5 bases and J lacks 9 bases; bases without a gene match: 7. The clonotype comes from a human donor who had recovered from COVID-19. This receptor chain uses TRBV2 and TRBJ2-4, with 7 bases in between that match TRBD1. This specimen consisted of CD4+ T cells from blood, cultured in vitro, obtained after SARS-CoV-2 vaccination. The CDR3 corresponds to CASSLQGPVIQYF. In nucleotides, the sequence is TGTGCCAGCAGTTTACAGGGGCCGGTCATTCAGTACTTC.